This entry concerns a single T cell receptor (beta chain). Its antigen is currently unknown. CDR1 and CDR2 (germline): MNHNY, SVGAGI (reference sequence). This CDR3 comprises 15 residues. The V and J ends lost 0 bases and 3 bases respectively, with 12 bases between them. Here immunoSEQ multiplex PCR was the method, and the copy in TCRdb shows in-frame clones only, minus some. The sample has fewer than 70,000 clones, 90% seen once. The sample originates from a study of chemoradiotherapy in HPV16-positive cancers. About the research overall: Candidate HPV-specific clones and shared TCR motifs came from a couple of HPV16-positive patients. Study-wide results and caveats: HPV-responsive T-cell expansion during chemoradiotherapy was linked to improved recurrence-free survival in HPV16-positive patients. During treatment, candidate HPV-specific clones and E7-related motifs expanded in tumor.

Samples were taken several times over chemoradiotherapy. This TCR came from a human donor with HPV-associated anogenital cancer. The gene calls are TRBV6-6 and TRBJ2-7; a weak D match, TRBD2 (6 bases). Sequenced here: blood, sampled from a patient who underwent chemoradiotherapy. The DNA for the CDR3 is TGTGCCAGCAGTTACTCGGGGGGTCACGGCTACGAGCAGTACTTC. Its translation: CASSYSGGHGYEQYF.